The 21 T cell receptor beta chains presented below share a single source sample, sequenced in a study of cytomegalovirus exposure and HLA in healthy donors. 60 Vbeta and 13 Jbeta primers were used in PCR. Using immunoSEQ multiplex PCR, the repertoire was profiled, and TCRdb retains in-frame clones only, with some absent. With about 140,000 clones in the sample, the ten largest clones hold approximately 2.6%. Input material: PBMCs. Source of these receptors: a man aged 40-55 years in good health and CMV-seronegative.

The J gene is TRBJ2-1, the V gene TRBV13, with TRBD2 as a possible D gene (5 bases). The V gene lost 8 bases and the J gene lost 2 bases, with 13 bases spanning the gap. Germline CDR1 and CDR2: PRHDT and FYEKMQ (reference sequence). The CDR3 consists of 14 residues. CDR3 nucleotide sequence: TGTGCCAGCTCGGAAGGGAGAGCCTACAATGAGCAGTTCTTC. Its protein is CASSEGRAYNEQFF.

This chain uses TRBV15 with TRBJ1-3, with D possibly being TRBD1 (6 bases). There are 16 residues in the CDR3. Looked up from germline, CDR1 is LNHNV and CDR2 is YYDKDF (reference sequence). V dropped 2 bases and J dropped 2 bases, with 13 bases sitting between them. This CDR3 is CATSRRKQGAGNTIYF. The DNA of the CDR3 is TGTGCCACCAGCAGACGTAAACAGGGCGCTGGAAACACCATATATTTT.

The V gene is TRBV27, the J gene TRBJ2-7, with D possibly TRBD1 on 5 matching bases. The CDR3 has 15 amino acids. V shed 0 bases and J shed 2 bases, with 11 bases lying between them. Germline lookup yields CDR1 MNHEY and CDR2 SMNVEV (reference sequence). This CDR3 is CASSLSGHGPYEQYF. As DNA, the CDR3 is TGTGCCAGCAGTTTATCGGGGCACGGTCCCTACGAGCAGTACTTC.

Regarding this clone: Other DNA sequences in this sample translate to the same CDR3. This sequence joins TRBV6-5 and TRBJ1-2; 7 bases fit TRBD1. V gave up 3 bases and J gave up 5 bases; unmatched junction bases: 3. Germline CDR1 MNHEY, CDR2 SVGAGI. The CDR3 spans 13 residues. The CDR3 bases are TGTGCCAGCAGTTATCCGGGACAGTATGGCTACACCTTC. Protein sequence: CASSYPGQYGYTF.

The chain has TRBV19 and TRBJ2-1; D is perhaps TRBD2 (6 bases). The CDR3 runs 14 residues. V was trimmed by 3 bases and J by 4 bases, leaving 10 bases between them. The germline gives CDR1 LNHDA, CDR2 SQIVND (reference sequence). The CDR3 bases are TGTGCCAGTAGTATGTGGGGGGTATACAATGAGCAGTTCTTC. It encodes CASSMWGVYNEQFF.

The CDR3 DNA reads as TGTGCCAGCAGTCCTAAAGTCACCGGGGAGCTGTTTTTT. Translation: CASSPKVTGELFF. V usage is TRBV7-3 and J usage is TRBJ2-2; D call uncertain. V was trimmed by 6 bases and J by 4 bases, leaving 9 bases between them. CDR3 length: 13 residues. Per germline, CDR1 SGHTA and CDR2 FQGTGA.

The chain employs TRBV11-2 and TRBJ1-5; 10 bases agree with TRBD1. V lost 4 bases to trimming and J lost 6 bases; unmatched junction nucleotides: 6. Germline V gene lookup returns CDR1 SGHAT and CDR2 FQNNGV. The CDR3 sequence is 15 residues long. CDR3 sequence (DNA): TGTGCCAGCAGCTACGGGACAGGGGATAGTCAGCCCCAGCATTTT. Translation: CASSYGTGDSQPQHF.

The chain couples TRBV28 to TRBJ2-7, with 7 bases matching TRBD1. Germline V gene lookup returns CDR1 MDHEN and CDR2 SYDVKM. The CDR3 runs 14 residues. Trimming removed 2 bases from V and 4 bases from J; junction bases left unmatched: 5. The CDR3 is CASSLPGQSYEQYF. The DNA of the CDR3 is TGTGCCAGCAGTTTACCGGGACAGTCTTACGAGCAGTACTTC.

Details on this clone: The same CDR3 can be traced to other DNA sequences in this sample. The chain combines TRBV18 with TRBJ1-1; perhaps TRBD1 as D (6 bases). The ends were cut back, 3 bases at V and 1 base at J, with 9 bases in the middle. The CDR3 extends over 14 amino acids. Germline-derived CDR1 and CDR2 are KGHSH and LQKENI. The CDR3 protein is CASSPPTGNTEAFF. Written as DNA, the CDR3 is TGTGCCAGCTCACCGCCGACAGGGAACACTGAAGCTTTCTTT. Full variable domain (rest looked up from reference TRBV18 and TRBJ1-1): NAGVMQNPRHLVRRRGQEARLRCSPMKGHSHVYWYRQLPEEGLKFMVYLQKENIIDESGMPKERFSAEFPKEGPSILRIQQVVRGDSAAYFCASSPPTGNTEAFFGQGTRLTVV.

The gene calls are TRBV20-1 and TRBJ1-2; D perhaps matches TRBD1 (6 bases). Germline V gene data show CDR1 as DFQATT and CDR2 as SNEGSKA (reference sequence). The CDR3 loop spans 11 amino acids. V shed 6 bases and J shed 8 bases, with 13 bases lying between them. This CDR3 reads CSAKSTGGYTF. The DNA of the CDR3 is TGCAGTGCCAAGTCGACAGGCGGCTACACCTTC.

The chain has TRBV7-6 and TRBJ2-2; TRBD2 agrees at 7 bases. V gave up 1 base and J gave up 4 bases; unmatched junction bases: 0. The CDR3 has 14 residues. CDR1 and CDR2 from the germline V gene are SGHVS and FNYEAQ. The CDR3 region has the DNA TGTGCCAGCAGCTTAGGCGGGGGCACCGGGGAGCTGTTTTTT. It yields the protein CASSLGGGTGELFF.

The V gene is TRBV6-5, the J gene TRBJ2-5, with 10 positions matching TRBD2. The end of the DNA aligns better with TRBJ2-7, so the J call may be wrong. Germline CDR1 reads MNHEY; CDR2 reads SVGAGI. The CDR3 consists of 14 residues. The CDR3 DNA sequence: TGTGCCAGCAGCAGCGGGGGGGCCTTCTACGAGCAGTACTTC. Translated: CASSSGGAFYEQYF.

V and J are TRBV6-6 and TRBJ2-1; TRBD2 agrees at 8 bases. The V gene end was trimmed by 7 bases and the J gene end by 2 bases; junction bases not matched to a gene: 7. The CDR3 is made up of 15 amino acids. CDR1 is MNHNY, CDR2 SVGAGI, per germline (reference sequence). The CDR3 region has the DNA TGTGCCAGCACTACGCGGGGGGCCGCCTACAATGAGCAGTTCTTC. It specifies CASTTRGAAYNEQFF.

The V and J genes are TRBV5-6 and TRBJ1-5, with 7 positions matching TRBD1. CDR3 length: 16 residues. Germline V lookup: CDR1 SGHDT, CDR2 YYEEEE. The J segment lost 5 bases and the V segment lost 2 bases, leaving 10 bases of the junction unmatched. As DNA, the CDR3 is TGTGCCAGCAGCTTCTGGAGGGGGCTTAGAGATCAGCCCCAGCATTTT. Protein sequence: CASSFWRGLRDQPQHF.

The gene calls are TRBV4-1 and TRBJ1-6; D perhaps matches TRBD1 (6 bases). This CDR3 comprises 15 residues. Germline-derived CDR1 and CDR2 are MGHRA and YSYEKL. The V and J ends lost 3 bases and 10 bases respectively, with 16 bases between them. Written as DNA, the CDR3 is TGCGCCAGCAGCCACCTACAGGGAAGGGAATCACCCCTCCACTTT. It yields the protein CASSHLQGRESPLHF.

To note about this clone: The junction does not match germline at one end; this may be a read error. The V call is TRBV4-1, the J call TRBJ2-1; D is uncertain. This CDR3 has 16 residues. The germline V gene encodes CDR1 MGHRA and CDR2 YSYEKL. Written as DNA, the CDR3 is TGCGCCAGCAGCCAAACGGGTTATGGGTCCTCCAATGAGCAGTTCTTC. Protein product: CASSQTGYGSSNEQFF.

The chain uses TRBV9 and TRBJ2-3; TRBD2 agrees at 7 bases. The CDR3 is 16 residues long. Germline CDR1 SGDLS, CDR2 YYNGEE. After removal of 3 bases from V and 6 bases from J, the junction contained 13 bases not matched to a gene. DNA of the CDR3: TGTGCCAGCAGCGACCTCCTAGCGGCCCTAGCGGATACGCAGTATTTT. Translation: CASSDLLAALADTQYF.

The V gene is TRBV9, the J gene TRBJ1-1, with 7 bases identical to TRBD1. CDR1 and CDR2 from the germline V gene are SGDLS and YYNGEE. After removal of 1 base from V and 0 bases from J, the junction contained 6 bases not matched to a gene. The CDR3 totals 16 residues. The CDR3 region has the DNA TGTGCCAGCAGCGTAAATCCGGGACAGATGAACACTGAAGCTTTCTTT. Amino acid sequence: CASSVNPGQMNTEAFF.

This chain links TRBV5-4 with TRBJ2-6; TRBD1 is a possible D gene (5 bases). The V and J ends lost 2 bases and 0 bases respectively, with 6 bases between them. Germline loops: CDR1 SGHNT, CDR2 YYREEE (reference sequence). The CDR3 is 15 amino acids. CDR3 protein: CASSLDSSGANVLTF. DNA for the CDR3: TGTGCCAGCAGCTTAGACAGCTCTGGGGCCAACGTCCTGACTTTC.

CDR3 sequence: CASSIDLSGSYEQYF. The CDR3 DNA is TGTGCCAGTAGTATAGATCTATCGGGCTCCTACGAGCAGTACTTC. The genes are TRBV19 and TRBJ2-7; no reliable D call. Germline V lookup: CDR1 LNHDA, CDR2 SQIVND (reference sequence). The CDR3 runs 15 residues. Trimming removed 0 bases at V and 0 bases at J, with 9 bases between.

The V gene is TRBV2, the J gene TRBJ1-5; 7 bases align to TRBD1. This CDR3 is built from 15 residues. Trimming took 7 bases from V and 0 from J; bases not matched to a gene: 6. The germline V gene has CDR1 SNHLY and CDR2 FYNNEI. DNA of the CDR3: TGTGCCAGCATGAGGGACAGAAATAGCAATCAGCCCCAGCATTTT. This codes for CASMRDRNSNQPQHF.